The 12 T cell receptor beta chains below come from one sample, sequenced in a study of blood T cell repertoires in COVID-19 (dated by TCRdb to 2018 to 2021). The library relied on the immunoSEQ multiplex PCR assay. TCRdb stores this immuneACCESS table with in-frame sequences only. Part of the clones is absent; in the studies checked, under half of the shortfall reflects unresolved V genes, and no reason is known for the rest. This sample gives around 50,000 clones in total; 70% to 85% of them show up just once. Jointly, the top ten make up more than 9% of the sample. Sequencing was done on a sample of peripheral blood. These receptor sequences come from a man aged 80 or over with COVID-19, enrolled during active disease.

The J gene is TRBJ2-3, the V gene TRBV5-8; a possible D gene is TRBD1 (6 bases). V dropped 1 base and J dropped 14 bases, with 11 bases sitting between them. The CDR3 consists of 11 residues. CDR1 and CDR2 (germline): SGHTS, YDEGEE. The CDR3 loop reads CASSLSEQGYF. The CDR3 DNA follows: TGTGCCAGCAGCTTGTCCGAACAGGGGTATTTT. The full variable domain, in which reference TRBV5-8 and TRBJ2-3 provide the parts outside the CDR3, is EAGVTQSPTHLIKTRGQQATLRCSPISGHTSVYWYQQALGLGLQFLLWYDEGEERNRGNFPPRFSGRQFPNYSSELNVNALELEDSALYLCASSLSEQGYFGPGTRLTVL.

The genes are TRBV2 and TRBJ1-5; 7 nucleotides line up with TRBD1. The CDR3 has 14 amino acids. The germline CDR1 and CDR2 sequences are SNHLY and FYNNEI. The trim removed 6 bases at V and 4 bases at J, leaving 6 bases unmatched. CDR3 sequence: CASSGDSANQPQHF. The CDR3 nucleotides read TGTGCCAGCAGCGGGGACAGTGCGAATCAGCCCCAGCATTTT.

This chain links TRBV7-9 with TRBJ2-2, with a weak D call TRBD1 (5 bases). Trimming removed 2 bases from V and 0 bases from J, with 16 bases in between. The CDR3 spans 18 residues. Germline loops: CDR1 SEHNR, CDR2 FQNEAQ (reference sequence). DNA of the CDR3: TGTGCCAGCAGCTTATTGGGTAGTGCAGGGTCGAACACCGGGGAGCTGTTTTTT. It is translated as CASSLLGSAGSNTGELFF.

The chain is built from TRBV7-9 and TRBJ2-7; D might be TRBD1 (6 bases). The CDR3 loop spans 15 amino acids. Germline lookup yields CDR1 SEHNR and CDR2 FQNEAQ (reference sequence). V shed 8 bases and J shed 2 bases, with 19 bases lying between them. The CDR3 is CASRGPGTGTYEQYF. CDR3 in DNA: TGTGCCAGCCGGGGCCCGGGAACAGGGACCTACGAGCAGTACTTC.

The chain couples TRBV6-2 or TRBV6-3 to TRBJ1-5; 7 bases are shared with TRBD1. V trimming: 4 bases; J trimming: 0 bases; junction bases outside the gene matches: 12. This CDR3 region has 18 residues. The germline CDR1 and CDR2 sequences are MNHEY and SVGEGT. DNA of the CDR3: TGTGCCAGCAGTTCCCGAAGGGGGCCTACAAATAGCAATCAGCCCCAGCATTTT. The encoded protein is CASSSRRGPTNSNQPQHF.

This clone was seen once. The chain couples TRBV3-1 (or the pseudogene TRBV3-2) to TRBJ1-5, with D uncertain. In germline, CDR1 is LGHDT, CDR2 YNNKEL (reference sequence). The CDR3 spans 14 residues. The germline V and J ends were trimmed by 0 bases and 3 bases, with 6 bases remaining between them. CDR3 in amino acids: CASSQEFVNQPQHF. Here the CDR3 DNA reads TGTGCCAGCAGCCAAGAGTTCGTCAATCAGCCCCAGCATTTT.

V is TRBV12-3 or TRBV12-4 and J is TRBJ1-3, with TRBD1 as a possible D gene (6 bases). Deletions cut 8 bases from V and 7 bases from J, with 12 bases between. CDR3 length equals 12 residues. CDR3 residues: CASPGTRNTIYF. DNA for the CDR3: TGTGCCAGCCCTGGGACACGGAACACCATATATTTT.

This clone was seen a single time. The chain combines TRBV6-5 with TRBJ1-2; the D gene is possibly TRBD1 (5 bases). The ends were cut back, 8 bases at V and 8 bases at J, with 12 bases in the middle. This CDR3 contains 11 residues. The V gene's germline CDR1 is MNHEY and CDR2 SVGAGI. The CDR3 DNA is TGTGCCAGCGGGGACTTGGGAGGCTACACCTTC. It specifies CASGDLGGYTF.

This clone has just a few counts. This rearrangement joins TRBV24-1 to TRBJ2-3; D might be TRBD2 (6 bases). Trimming stripped 5 bases from V and 2 bases from J, with 13 bases between. The CDR3 spans 15 residues. Germline V gene lookup returns CDR1 KGHDR and CDR2 SFDVKD. CDR3 sequence reads: CATSGARGYTDTQYF. The CDR3 nucleotides are TGTGCCACCAGTGGGGCTCGGGGGTACACAGATACGCAGTATTTT.

The chain employs TRBV6-5 and TRBJ1-1, with D perhaps matching TRBD1 (5 bases). The CDR3 runs 14 residues. Trimming took off 2 bases at V and 0 bases at J, with 7 bases between the two ends. Germline V gene lookup returns CDR1 MNHEY and CDR2 SVGAGI. In DNA, the CDR3 is TGTGCCAGCAGTTACAGGGGCCTGAACACTGAAGCTTTCTTT. It specifies CASSYRGLNTEAFF.

This clone appeared a few times. The same CDR3 also results from other DNA sequences found in this sample. The rearrangement links TRBV5-1 to TRBJ1-1, with 7 bases matching TRBD1. There are 14 residues in the CDR3. The junction had 3 bases not matched to a gene; V was cut back by 4 bases and J by 0 bases. The germline V gene has CDR1 SGHRS and CDR2 YFSETQ. CDR3 nucleotides: TGCGCCAGCAGCCTGGGACAGATGAACACTGAAGCTTTCTTT. Translating it yields CASSLGQMNTEAFF.

J is TRBJ2-1 and V is TRBV24-1, with TRBD2 matching over 11 bases. CDR1 and CDR2 (germline): KGHDR, SFDVKD. The CDR3 spans 16 residues. With V trimmed by 3 bases and J by 8 bases, 8 bases remained unmatched. CDR3 sequence: CATSDRSGRARDEQFF. The CDR3 coding sequence is TGTGCCACCAGTGATCGTAGCGGGAGGGCTAGGGATGAGCAGTTCTTC.